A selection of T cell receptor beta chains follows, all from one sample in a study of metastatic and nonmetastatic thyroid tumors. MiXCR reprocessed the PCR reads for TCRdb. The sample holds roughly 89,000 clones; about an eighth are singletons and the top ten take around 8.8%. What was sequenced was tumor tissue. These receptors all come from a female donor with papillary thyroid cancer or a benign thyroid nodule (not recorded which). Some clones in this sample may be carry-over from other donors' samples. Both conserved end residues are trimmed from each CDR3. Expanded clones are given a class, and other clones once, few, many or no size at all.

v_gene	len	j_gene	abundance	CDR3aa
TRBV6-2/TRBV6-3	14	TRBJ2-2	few	ASSSLVTVGTGELF
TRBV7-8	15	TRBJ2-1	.	ASIRRIWTSGFNEQF
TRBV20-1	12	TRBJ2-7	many	SARDKGTGGAQY
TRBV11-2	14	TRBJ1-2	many	ASSLGPGTRIYGYT
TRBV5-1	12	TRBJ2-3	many	ASSLRVGTDTQY
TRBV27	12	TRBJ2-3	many	ASSLGISTDTQY
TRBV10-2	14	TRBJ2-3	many	ASSEFGGREIDTQY
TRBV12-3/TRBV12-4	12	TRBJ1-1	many	AVRRAGMNTEAF
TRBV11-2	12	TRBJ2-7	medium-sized	ASSPGTSGYEQY
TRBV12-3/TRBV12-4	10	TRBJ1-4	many	ASSWGNEKLF
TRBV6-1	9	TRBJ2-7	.	ASSEVWGEY
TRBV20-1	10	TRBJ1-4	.	SSRSGAEKLF
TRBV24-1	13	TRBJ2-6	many	ATSDSISGANVLT
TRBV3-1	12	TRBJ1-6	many	ASAGQGYNSPLH